Presented here are 10 T cell receptor beta chains from one specimen sequenced in a study of T cell responses to AZD1222 COVID-19 vaccine. The protocol was immunoSEQ multiplex PCR, while the TCRdb copy is restricted to in-frame clones and leaves out a portion. The table records around 120,000 clones, 90% to 95% of them present only once. The sample here was peripheral blood, taken on day 0 of AZD1222 vaccination. These receptor sequences come from an adult in good health.

V is TRBV6-2 or TRBV6-3 and J is TRBJ1-1, with no clear D. The CDR3 runs 16 residues. Germline CDR1 is MNHEY and CDR2 is SVGEGT. Deletions cut 5 bases from V and 6 bases from J, with 22 bases between. CDR3 in DNA: TGTGCCAGCAGTGACCTCCGAGGGCAAGAGGACCCTGAAGCTTTCTTT. Its translation: CASSDLRGQEDPEAFF.

The rearrangement links TRBV7-2 to TRBJ1-3; no reliable D call. In germline, CDR1 is SGHTA, CDR2 FQGNSA. Trimming stripped 5 bases from V and 0 bases from J, with 14 bases between. The CDR3 has 16 amino acids. CDR3 loop: CASSAIEVISGNTIYF. For the CDR3, the DNA is TGTGCCAGCAGCGCAATCGAGGTTATCTCTGGAAACACCATATATTTT.

The CDR3, as DNA: TGTGCTACGGGATTAATTAACTATGGCTACACCTTC. It specifies CATGLINYGYTF. The V call is TRBV28, the J call TRBJ1-2; D remains ambiguous. Germline V CDR1 and CDR2: MDHEN, SYDVKM. CDR3 length equals 12 residues.

This clone was observed a single time. V usage is TRBV6-5 and J usage is TRBJ1-5; the D gene is possibly TRBD1 (5 bases). The CDR3 covers 15 residues. The germline gives CDR1 MNHEY, CDR2 SVGAGI. V was pared by 8 bases and J by 2 bases, with 16 bases between. In DNA form, the CDR3 reads TGTGCCAGCCTGCTCCGGGGCAGGGGCAATCAGCCCCAGCATTTT. Amino acids: CASLLRGRGNQPQHF.

This chain connects TRBV10-2 to TRBJ1-3, with D unresolved. Germline CDR1 reads WSHSY; CDR2 reads SAAADI. The CDR3 has 12 amino acids. V lost 4 bases and J 2 bases, leaving 3 bases between the germline ends. The CDR3 nucleotides read TGCGCCAGCAGTGGCCCTGGAAACACCATATATTTT. Translation gives CASSGPGNTIYF.

V gene TRBV5-1 combines with J gene TRBJ1-1; D is uncertain. Trimming left V 0 bases short and J 1 base short, with 4 bases between. Germline CDR1 reads SGHRS; CDR2 reads YFSETQ. CDR3 size: 13 residues. CDR3 amino acids: CASSLGGNTEAFF. Written as DNA, the CDR3 is TGCGCCAGCAGCTTGGGAGGGAACACTGAAGCTTTCTTT.

The chain has TRBV9 and TRBJ1-1; tentative D call: TRBD1 (5 bases). This CDR3 has 15 residues. CDR1 is SGDLS and CDR2 is YYNGEE in the germline V gene. Trimming removed 0 bases from V and 1 base from J, with 10 bases in between. The CDR3 region has the DNA TGTGCCAGCAGCGTAGTAGGGGCGCGGAACACTGAAGCTTTCTTT. Translating it yields CASSVVGARNTEAFF.

V and J are TRBV6-5 and TRBJ1-5; D is unresolved. V shed 6 bases and J shed 2 bases, with 14 bases lying between them. The germline gives CDR1 MNHEY, CDR2 SVGAGI. This CDR3 has 15 residues. This chain's CDR3 is CASRRSSRGNQPQHF. In DNA form, the CDR3 reads TGTGCCAGCAGGAGAAGTTCGCGGGGCAATCAGCCCCAGCATTTT.

This chain uses TRBV27 with TRBJ1-5; no clear D. Germline CDR1 and CDR2: MNHEY and SMNVEV (reference sequence). There are 13 residues in the CDR3. Trimming took off 4 bases at V and 4 bases at J, with 8 bases between the two ends. CDR3 bases: TGTGCCAGCAGTTGGGGAATGAATCAGCCCCAGCATTTT. Encoded protein: CASSWGMNQPQHF.

The chain is built from TRBV4-3 and TRBJ1-6, with TRBD1 matching over 7 bases. The CDR3 loop spans 16 amino acids. The J segment lost 10 bases and the V segment lost 4 bases, leaving 13 bases of the junction unmatched. In germline, CDR1 is LGHNA, CDR2 YSLEER. CDR3 bases: TGCGCCAGCAGCCCCCTTTATGAAGGGGGCAGGTCACCCCTCCACTTT. Its translation: CASSPLYEGGRSPLHF.